Listed below are T cell receptor beta chains from one sample, sequenced in a study of T cell responses to AZD1222 COVID-19 vaccine. Sequencing was performed with immunoSEQ multiplex PCR; in TCRdb, only in-frame clones are kept and a portion is missing. This table has about 97,000 clones, 88% appearing once. The sequenced sample was peripheral blood, obtained on day 0 of AZD1222 vaccination. The receptor set was obtained from an adult in good health. Each CDR3 is given with its conserved first and last residue. D genes are given only for firm matches. Not every row has a clone size; where given, it reads once, few, many or a size class.

clone size,D gene,V gene,J gene,CDR3 protein,CDR3 DNA
NA,NA,TRBV4-1,TRBJ1-1,CASSQGDIWYTEAFF,TGCGCCAGCAGCCAGGGTGACATTTGGTACACTGAAGCTTTCTTT
NA,NA,TRBV21-1,TRBJ1-5,CASSPSRARRYQPQHF,TGTGCCAGCAGCCCCTCCCGGGCTAGGCGCTATCAGCCCCAGCATTTT
few,NA,TRBV18,TRBJ2-2,CASSPGVSYGELFF,TGTGCCAGCTCACCCGGGGTGTCCTACGGGGAGCTGTTTTTT
NA,NA,TRBV7-9,TRBJ1-4,CASSFGGFWATNEKLFF,TGTGCCAGCAGCTTCGGGGGTTTCTGGGCAACTAATGAAAAACTGTTTTTT
NA,NA,TRBV3-1/TRBV3-2,TRBJ1-1,CASSQRRQNTEAFF,TGTGCCAGCAGCCAGAGGAGGCAGAACACTGAAGCTTTCTTT
once,NA,TRBV10-1,TRBJ2-7,CASSGKRVPEEQYF,TGCGCCAGCAGTGGAAAGAGGGTTCCGGAAGAGCAGTACTTC
once,NA,TRBV7-2,TRBJ1-6,CASSLGTWRSPLHF,TGTGCCAGCAGCTTAGGGACCTGGAGGTCACCCCTCCACTTT
NA,NA,TRBV13,TRBJ1-2,CASSADGYGYTF,TGTGCCAGCAGCGCGGACGGATATGGCTACACCTTC
NA,NA,TRBV12-3/TRBV12-4,TRBJ1-5,CASSPDIGQPQHF,TGTGCCAGCAGCCCAGATATCGGGCAGCCCCAGCATTTT
NA,TRBD1,TRBV11-2,TRBJ2-7,CASSLWDSSYEQYF,TGTGCCAGCAGCCTTTGGGACAGTTCCTACGAGCAGTACTTC
NA,TRBD2,TRBV28,TRBJ2-5,CAIAGGLETQYF,TGTGCCATAGCGGGGGGGCTTGAGACCCAGTACTTC
NA,TRBD1,TRBV11-2,TRBJ1-1,CASSLLNRGSEGEAFF,TGTGCCAGCAGCTTACTAAACAGGGGTTCGGAGGGTGAAGCTTTCTTT
NA,NA,TRBV5-1,TRBJ1-1,CASSLTEVSTEAFF,TGCGCCAGCAGCTTGACGGAGGTTTCCACTGAAGCTTTCTTT
once,NA,TRBV19,TRBJ1-5,CASSIERNTFQHF,TGTGCCAGTAGTATCGAGAGAAATACCTTCCAGCATTTT
NA,NA,TRBV3-1/TRBV3-2,TRBJ1-5,CASSQEGGLNDQPQHF,TGTGCCAGCAGCCAAGAGGGGGGACTCAACGATCAGCCCCAGCATTTT
once,NA,TRBV9,TRBJ2-5,CASSVRGGGETQYF,TGTGCCAGCAGCGTGCGGGGAGGGGGAGAGACCCAGTACTTC
NA,NA,TRBV6-5,TRBJ1-3,CATQESSSGNTIYF,TGTGCCACTCAGGAGAGTTCCTCTGGAAACACCATATATTTT
NA,NA,TRBV10-3,TRBJ1-6,CATLELDSPNSPLHF,TGTGCCACCTTAGAGCTGGACAGCCCTAATTCACCCCTCCACTTT
NA,TRBD2,TRBV5-1,TRBJ2-1,CASSPGLEYNEQFF,TGCGCCAGCAGCCCGGGACTAGAGTACAATGAGCAGTTCTTC
NA,TRBD2,TRBV7-3,TRBJ2-6,CASSLSGGVSGANVLTF,TGTGCCAGCAGCTTAAGCGGGGGAGTCTCTGGGGCCAACGTCCTGACTTTC
NA,NA,TRBV11-3,TRBJ2-7,CASRIQGEYYEQYF,TGTGCCAGCCGTATTCAAGGCGAATACTACGAGCAGTACTTC
NA,NA,TRBV7-3,TRBJ1-6,CASSLGTKGGNSPLHF,TGTGCCAGCAGCTTAGGCACCAAAGGGGGTAATTCACCCCTCCACTTT
NA,NA,TRBV6-5,TRBJ1-1,CASRRGSWSNTEAFF,TGTGCCAGCAGGCGCGGTTCGTGGTCGAACACTGAAGCTTTCTTT
NA,NA,TRBV4-3,TRBJ1-2,CASSQDGYGYTF,TGCGCCAGCAGCCAAGACGGCTATGGCTACACCTTC
NA,TRBD1,TRBV7-3,TRBJ2-6,CASSRGQGRANVLTF,TGTGCCAGCAGTCGCGGACAGGGGCGGGCCAACGTCCTGACTTTC
NA,TRBD1,TRBV27,TRBJ1-1,CASSRGMNTEAFF,TGTGCCAGCAGCAGGGGGATGAACACTGAAGCTTTCTTT
NA,NA,TRBV27,TRBJ2-5,CASSFSGAQQETQYF,TGTGCCAGCAGTTTTTCAGGGGCCCAACAAGAGACCCAGTACTTC
NA,NA,TRBV7-9,TRBJ1-1,CASSLAPTEAFF,TGTGCCAGCAGCTTAGCGCCGACTGAAGCTTTCTTT
NA,NA,TRBV7-2,TRBJ1-2,CASSLEATNYGYTF,TGTGCCAGCAGCTTAGAGGCGACGAACTATGGCTACACCTTC
once,TRBD1,TRBV7-2,TRBJ2-5,CASSVSGTGEETQYF,TGTGCCAGCAGCGTCTCCGGGACAGGGGAGGAGACCCAGTACTTC
NA,NA,TRBV7-6,TRBJ1-1,CASSSDGSNTEAFF,TGTGCCAGCAGCTCCGACGGTTCGAACACTGAAGCTTTCTTT
few,NA,TRBV6-5,TRBJ1-3,CGGGPSGNTIYF,TGTGGGGGGGGCCCCTCTGGAAACACCATATATTTT
NA,TRBD2,TRBV5-5,TRBJ2-7,CASSLGGEVYEQYF,TGTGCCAGCAGCCTCGGGGGGGAAGTCTACGAGCAGTACTTC
few,NA,TRBV9,TRBJ2-3,CASSEGDFADTQYF,TGTGCCAGCAGCGAGGGGGACTTTGCAGATACGCAGTATTTT
once,NA,TRBV9,TRBJ2-7,CASSVDLGSYEQYF,TGTGCCAGCAGCGTAGATCTCGGTTCCTACGAGCAGTACTTC
NA,TRBD2,TRBV11-3,TRBJ2-3,CASSFRTSTVSTTDTQYF,TGTGCCAGCAGCTTTCGGACTAGCACGGTTTCGACCACAGATACGCAGTATTTT
NA,NA,TRBV7-2,TRBJ2-1,CASSPRTESYNEQFF,TGTGCCAGCAGCCCCCGGACGGAATCCTACAATGAGCAGTTCTTC